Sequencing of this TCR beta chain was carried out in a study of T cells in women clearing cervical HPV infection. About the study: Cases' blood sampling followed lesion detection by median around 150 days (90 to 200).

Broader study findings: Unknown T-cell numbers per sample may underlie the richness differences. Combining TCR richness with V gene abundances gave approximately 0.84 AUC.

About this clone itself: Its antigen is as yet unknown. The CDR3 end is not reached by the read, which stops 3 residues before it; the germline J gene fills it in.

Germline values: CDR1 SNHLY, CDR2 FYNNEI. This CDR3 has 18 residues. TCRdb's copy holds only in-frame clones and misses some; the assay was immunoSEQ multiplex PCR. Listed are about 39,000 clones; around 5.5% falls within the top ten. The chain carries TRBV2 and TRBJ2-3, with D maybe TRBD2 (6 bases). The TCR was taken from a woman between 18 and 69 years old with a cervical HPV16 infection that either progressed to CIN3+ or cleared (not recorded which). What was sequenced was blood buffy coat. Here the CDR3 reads CASSESGHWQLNQETQYF. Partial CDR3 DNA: TGTGCCAGCAGTGAAAGCGGGCACTGGCAGCTCAACCAAGAGACG.